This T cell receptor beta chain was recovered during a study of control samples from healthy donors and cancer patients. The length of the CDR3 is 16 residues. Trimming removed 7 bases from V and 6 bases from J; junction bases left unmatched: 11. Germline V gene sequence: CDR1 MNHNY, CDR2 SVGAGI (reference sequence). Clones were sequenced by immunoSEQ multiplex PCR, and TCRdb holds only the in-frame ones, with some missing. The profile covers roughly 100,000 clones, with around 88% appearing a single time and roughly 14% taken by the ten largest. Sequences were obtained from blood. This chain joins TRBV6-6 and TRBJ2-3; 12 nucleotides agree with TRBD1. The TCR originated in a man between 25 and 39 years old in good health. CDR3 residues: CASTLGDRGRFDTQYF. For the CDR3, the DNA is TGTGCCAGCACCCTAGGGGACAGGGGGCGGTTCGATACGCAGTATTTT.